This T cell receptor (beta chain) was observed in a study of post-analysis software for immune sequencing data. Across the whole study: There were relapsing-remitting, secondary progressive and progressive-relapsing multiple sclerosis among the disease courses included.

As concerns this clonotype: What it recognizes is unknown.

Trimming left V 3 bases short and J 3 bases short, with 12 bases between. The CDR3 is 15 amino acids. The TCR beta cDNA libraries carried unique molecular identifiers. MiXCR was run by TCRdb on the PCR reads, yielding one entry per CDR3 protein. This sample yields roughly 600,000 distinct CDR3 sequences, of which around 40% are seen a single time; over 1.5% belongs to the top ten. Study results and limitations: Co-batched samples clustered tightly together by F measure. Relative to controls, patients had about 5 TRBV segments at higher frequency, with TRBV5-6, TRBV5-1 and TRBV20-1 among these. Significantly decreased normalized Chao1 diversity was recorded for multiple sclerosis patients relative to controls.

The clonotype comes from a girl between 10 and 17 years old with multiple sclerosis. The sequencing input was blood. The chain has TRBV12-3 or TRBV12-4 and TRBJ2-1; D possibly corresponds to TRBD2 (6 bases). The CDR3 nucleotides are TGTGCCAGCAGTTTTGTGGGGGGTCTCTACAATGAGCAGTTCTTC. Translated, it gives CASSFVGGLYNEQFF.